The rows below give T cell receptor beta chains drawn from one sample of a study of blood T cell repertoires in COVID-19. The method was immunoSEQ multiplex PCR; TCRdb's version includes in-frame clones alone and lacks a portion of them. The sample comprises 50,000 or so clones, about four fifths of which are singletons, and 4% to 5.5% rests with the top ten. Sequencing was performed on peripheral blood. Source of these receptors: a woman aged 55-70 years with acute or convalescent COVID-19. Both conserved end residues are part of each CDR3. Each record gives: clone size, J gene, D gene, V gene, CDR3 protein, CDR3 DNA. The D gene is left open where the match is weak. A clone size is listed for some rows: how often the clone was seen (once, few, many), or a class if it is expanded.

size: -
J: TRBJ1-5
D: -
V: TRBV7-9
CDR3: CASSLEGAGYQPQHF
DNA: TGTGCCAGCAGCTTAGAAGGTGCAGGGTATCAGCCCCAGCATTTT

size: -
J: TRBJ2-7
D: TRBD1
V: TRBV2
CDR3: CASRDRGFEQYF
DNA: TGTGCCAGCCGGGACAGGGGCTTCGAGCAGTACTTC

size: -
J: TRBJ2-1
D: TRBD2
V: TRBV7-9
CDR3: CASSLILAGTEQFF
DNA: TGTGCCAGCAGCTTAATACTAGCGGGGACTGAGCAGTTCTTC

size: -
J: TRBJ2-5
D: -
V: TRBV19
CDR3: CASSTAGVPETQYF
DNA: TGTGCCAGTAGTACCGCAGGGGTTCCAGAGACCCAGTACTTC

size: -
J: TRBJ2-7
D: TRBD2
V: TRBV5-1
CDR3: CASSPISSGGAFQYF
DNA: TGCGCCAGCAGTCCCATTTCAAGCGGGGGGGCCTTTCAGTACTTC

size: -
J: TRBJ1-3
D: -
V: TRBV28
CDR3: CASSSARTEINTIYF
DNA: TGTGCCAGCAGTTCCGCCCGGACAGAAATAAACACCATATATTTT

size: -
J: TRBJ2-1
D: -
V: TRBV11-3
CDR3: CASSPAGGRIDEQFF
DNA: TGTGCCAGCAGCCCAGCAGGGGGGCGGATCGATGAGCAGTTCTTC

size: -
J: TRBJ2-3
D: -
V: TRBV21-1
CDR3: CASSGPGTSGRAPDTQYF
DNA: TGTGCCAGCAGCGGGCCCGGGACTAGCGGGAGGGCCCCAGATACGCAGTATTTT

size: -
J: TRBJ1-5
D: -
V: TRBV4-2
CDR3: CASSLIRESNQPQHF
DNA: TGTGCCAGCAGCCTAATAAGGGAGAGCAATCAGCCCCAGCATTTT

size: -
J: TRBJ1-4
D: -
V: TRBV18
CDR3: CASSPRREPGKLFF
DNA: TGTGCCAGCTCACCGCGAAGGGAGCCCGGAAAACTGTTTTTT

size: -
J: TRBJ2-3
D: TRBD2
V: TRBV24-1
CDR3: CATSDPGLEADTQYF
DNA: TGTGCCACCAGTGACCCGGGACTAGAGGCAGATACGCAGTATTTT

size: -
J: TRBJ1-3
D: TRBD1
V: TRBV7-2
CDR3: CASSSRDRGGNTIYF
DNA: TGTGCCAGCAGCTCTCGGGACAGGGGGGGAAACACCATATATTTT

size: -
J: TRBJ1-2
D: TRBD1
V: TRBV6-5
CDR3: CASSHRDRVGGYTF
DNA: TGTGCCAGCAGTCACCGGGACAGGGTCGGTGGCTACACCTTC

size: -
J: TRBJ1-6
D: -
V: TRBV2
CDR3: CASSEGGQANSPLHF
DNA: TGTGCCAGCAGTGAAGGCGGGCAGGCTAATTCACCCCTCCACTTT

size: -
J: TRBJ2-5
D: -
V: TRBV24-1
CDR3: CATSDPPGTQYF
DNA: TGTGCCACCAGTGATCCCCCGGGGACCCAGTACTTC

size: -
J: TRBJ1-2
D: TRBD1
V: TRBV19
CDR3: CASSPSGGNREGYTF
DNA: TGTGCCAGTAGTCCCTCAGGGGGCAATCGAGAAGGCTACACCTTC

size: -
J: TRBJ1-6
D: TRBD1
V: TRBV5-1
CDR3: CASSLGTGGGSYNSPLHF
DNA: TGCGCCAGCAGCTTGGGGACAGGGGGCGGCTCCTATAATTCACCCCTCCACTTT

size: -
J: TRBJ2-3
D: TRBD1
V: TRBV12-3/TRBV12-4
CDR3: CASSPQGADTQYF
DNA: TGTGCCAGCAGCCCACAGGGGGCGGATACGCAGTATTTT

size: -
J: TRBJ2-7
D: -
V: TRBV7-9
CDR3: CASSSSGSSYEQYF
DNA: TGTGCCAGCAGTTCTTCCGGGAGCTCCTACGAGCAGTACTTC

size: once
J: TRBJ2-1
D: -
V: TRBV5-1
CDR3: CASSLKISSSYNEQFF
DNA: TGCGCCAGCAGCTTGAAAATCTCCAGCTCCTACAATGAGCAGTTCTTC

size: -
J: TRBJ2-7
D: TRBD1
V: TRBV6-5
CDR3: CASSPGQGYAEQYF
DNA: TGTGCCAGCAGTCCGGGACAGGGATATGCCGAGCAGTACTTC

size: -
J: TRBJ2-2
D: -
V: TRBV5-4
CDR3: CASSRVDNTGELFF
DNA: TGTGCCAGCAGCCGGGTCGACAACACCGGGGAGCTGTTTTTT

size: -
J: TRBJ2-1
D: TRBD2
V: TRBV3-1/TRBV3-2
CDR3: CASSQPTSGRAYNEQFF
DNA: TGTGCCAGCAGCCAGCCGACTAGCGGGAGGGCCTACAATGAGCAGTTCTTC

size: -
J: TRBJ1-4
D: TRBD1
V: TRBV5-1
CDR3: CASSFSRGLTNEKLFF
DNA: TGCGCCAGCAGCTTTTCCAGGGGGCTCACTAATGAAAAACTGTTTTTT

size: few
J: TRBJ1-1
D: -
V: TRBV2
CDR3: CASRARVWTMSEQNTEAFF
DNA: TGTGCCAGCAGAGCCAGGGTTTGGACCATGTCAGAACAGAACACTGAAGCTTTCTTT